This T cell receptor beta chain was retrieved from a study of beta chain features in type 1 diabetes. Whole-study context: Patients looked much like healthy donors when it came to age, gender and cell yields.

The authors reverse transcribed all of the isolated RNA, so sequencing captured expressed TCRB transcripts. Using immunoSEQ multiplex PCR, the repertoire was profiled, and TCRdb retains in-frame clones only, with some absent. This sample carries 900,000 or so clones, roughly 17% of them seen once, and the ten largest clones take 0.02% to 0.03%. Remarks on this clone: Its cognate antigen is unknown.

Trimming shortened V by 1 base and J by 9 bases, and 10 bases separated the two germline ends. From germline, CDR1 is SGHVS and CDR2 FQNEAQ. This CDR3 is built from 13 residues. Sorted CD4+ subsets: naive, central memory, regulatory, stem cell-like memory (CD45RO/CCR7/CD25/CD127/CD95/CD27 panel). Study results and caveats: There were fewer insertions and more deletions at the VDJ junctions of type 1 diabetes patients.

This chain links TRBV7-8 with TRBJ2-1; D not resolved. Sequencing used naive CD4+ T cells from blood. The sequence derives from a woman younger than 35 in good health. The CDR3 DNA sequence: TGTGCCAGCAGCTTAGTAGGCCGCGGTGAGCAGTTCTTC. Encoded protein: CASSLVGRGEQFF.